This TCR beta chain stems from a study of cytomegalovirus exposure and HLA in healthy donors. Study at large: The same platform was used for the 120 validation repertoires and the approximately 670 first-cohort repertoires, a later analysis reported. Study conclusions and caveats: Overall, approximately 150 TCR beta chains were annotated as cytomegalovirus-associated.

For this clone: What it binds is unknown.

The protocol was immunoSEQ multiplex PCR, while the TCRdb copy is restricted to in-frame clones and leaves out a portion. Among approximately 300,000 clones listed, 86% were seen once. The TCR comes from a young woman in good health and CMV-seronegative. The sample comprised PBMCs.

CDR3 in amino acids: CASTSVGLAALDTQYF. Here the CDR3 DNA reads TGTGCCAGTACTTCAGTGGGACTAGCTGCTCTAGATACGCAGTATTTT. The rearrangement links TRBV27 to TRBJ2-3, with 9 bases identical to TRBD2. Trimming cost V 9 bases and J 5 bases; bases outside gene matches: 15. Germline-derived CDR1 and CDR2 are MNHEY and SMNVEV (reference sequence). This CDR3 is built from 16 residues.